This T cell receptor (beta chain) was captured in a study of CD8 T cells in ankylosing spondylitis. This clonotype was picked up many times. Antigen specificity is unknown. Per germline, CDR1 SGHRS and CDR2 YFSETQ. There are 14 residues in the CDR3. V was cut by 1 base and J by 1 base, with 8 bases left in between. The study's findings and limits: Characteristic, it appeared, of ankylosing spondylitis blood was a TCR beta motif of about eight highly homologous variants. In synovial fluid and blood from reactive arthritis, some motif variants were previously reported. Those disease-linked clones were CD8+; they were also relatively rare in peripheral blood. Significantly higher representation of disease-linked clones was reported for matched ankylosing spondylitis synovial fluid.

The TCR beta libraries were generated through quantitative 5'-RACE incorporating molecular barcodes. TCRdb re-analysed the 5' RACE reads in MiXCR, keeping a single row per CDR3 protein. The data contain 750,000 to 850,000 distinct CDR3 sequences, 12% of them seen just once; the ten biggest clones take up roughly 0.51%. The sequenced sample was blood, either unsorted or a sorted T cell fraction (not recorded which). The sequence was obtained from a male donor with ankylosing spondylitis. The chain combines TRBV5-1 with TRBJ1-1; D remains unclear. The CDR3 is CASSLSAPNTEAFF. CDR3 in DNA: TGCGCCAGCAGCTTGTCCGCTCCGAACACTGAAGCTTTCTTT.